The rows below give T cell receptor beta chains drawn from one sample of a study of blood T cell repertoires in COVID-19. This table comes from immunoSEQ multiplex PCR, and its TCRdb copy is limited to in-frame clones, with some not included. The table records around 200,000 clones, 65% to 85% of them present only once. The sequenced material came from peripheral blood. These receptors came from a woman aged 80 or over with acute or convalescent COVID-19. Each CDR3 is given with its conserved first and last residue. D genes are given only for firm matches.

>TRBV18|TRBJ2-5|.
CASSLSTTDQETQYF
>TRBV29-1|TRBJ2-7|TRBD1
CSVEGGERQGVYEQYF
>TRBV19|TRBJ2-3|.
CASSTGTQGTDTQYF
>TRBV7-9|TRBJ1-2|.
CASSFDGLYTF
>TRBV2|TRBJ2-1|TRBD2
CASSGPLAGSFNEQFF
>TRBV28|TRBJ1-4|TRBD1
CASSSGQGHVLLFF
>TRBV6-5|TRBJ2-3|TRBD2
CASSYGAGGDTQYF
>TRBV7-9|TRBJ1-1|TRBD1
CASSLDGQGTSEAFF
>TRBV15|TRBJ1-4|.
CATREGEGIGEKLFF
>TRBV10-3|TRBJ1-3|.
CAISDSTSTGNTIYF
>TRBV30|TRBJ2-6|TRBD1
CAWTRTGGSGANVLTF
>TRBV30|TRBJ2-7|.
CAWSGGGEQYF
>TRBV5-8|TRBJ2-6|.
CASSLEQGSGANVLTF
>TRBV28|TRBJ1-5|.
CASSHSAGLSNQPQHF
>TRBV6-5|TRBJ2-1|TRBD2
CASSARGGHNEQFF
>TRBV5-1|TRBJ2-3|.
CASSLVVGLTDTQYF
>TRBV5-1|TRBJ2-3|.
CASRVGQGTDTQYF
>TRBV19|TRBJ2-1|.
CASSISQNNEWQFF
>TRBV10-3|TRBJ1-1|.
CAIRWETNTEAFF
>TRBV5-1|TRBJ2-1|.
CASSLAPGSSYNEQFF
>TRBV9|TRBJ2-5|TRBD2
CASSPGTSGRGQYF
>TRBV5-1|TRBJ2-1|TRBD1
CASSLQGSTSYNEQFF
>TRBV7-9|TRBJ2-5|TRBD2
CASRSRAGGNQETQYF
>TRBV4-3|TRBJ2-1|.
CASSQGSSSSYNEQFF
>TRBV19|TRBJ2-3|TRBD2
CASRSSGTNRFTDTQYF
>TRBV9|TRBJ2-1|TRBD2
CASSVASGGHNEQFF
>TRBV10-3|TRBJ2-5|TRBD1
CAISESRQGAGGFSETQYF
>TRBV28|TRBJ2-5|TRBD2
CASSGLAIFRETQYF
>TRBV3-1/TRBV3-2|TRBJ1-1|.
CASSQSVGHGNTEAFF
>TRBV7-2|TRBJ2-5|TRBD2
CASSLYGGDQETQYF
>TRBV5-6|TRBJ2-1|TRBD1
CASSLPGQAYNEQFF
>TRBV6-5|TRBJ1-1|TRBD1
CATLTGGLEAFF
>TRBV7-2|TRBJ2-1|.
CASSLGRGANNEQFF